This TCR beta chain was sequenced during a study of T cell changes during pregnancy in multiple sclerosis. Measured with immunoSEQ multiplex PCR; TCRdb has only the in-frame clones, and not every one. The table includes tens of thousands of clones, around nine tenths detected once. In germline, CDR1 is SGHRS, CDR2 YFSETQ. The CDR3 sequence is 14 residues long. V lost 4 bases to trimming and J lost 8 bases, with 16 bases between them. The chain links TRBV5-1 to TRBJ2-1; unclear D gene. The source was peripheral blood, collected in the second trimester of pregnancy. The receptor was isolated from a female donor with multiple sclerosis, enrolled in a pregnancy study. The CDR3 coding sequence is TGCGCCAGCAGCCTCACCCTAGGTTGGGATGAGCAGTTCTTC. Translation: CASSLTLGWDEQFF. The full variable domain, in which reference TRBV5-1 and TRBJ2-1 provide the parts outside the CDR3, is KAGVTQTPRYLIKTRGQQVTLSCSPISGHRSVSWYQQTPGQGLQFLFEYFSETQRNKGNFPGRFSGRQFSNSRSEMNVSTLELGDSALYLCASSLTLGWDEQFFGPGTRLTVL.